This T cell receptor beta chain was sequenced for a study of neurological immune-mediated disorders. General study findings and limits: The repertoires of 18 of 34 multiple sclerosis patients were placed by phylogenetic grouping in a single related-CDR3 cluster, which may be a signature. Private repertoires in all groups were suggested, as expanded clones shared no CDR3 amino acid sequences across subjects. HTLV-1-associated myelopathy had the most TCR clonal expansion, whereas multiple sclerosis had the least (lower than in healthy controls).

In TCRdb, the 5' RACE reads were re-called with MiXCR into one record per CDR3 protein. The sample carries roughly 67,000 distinct CDR3 sequences, around 4% recorded once. The length of the CDR3 is 16 residues. Trimming took off 5 bases at V and 0 bases at J, with 13 bases between the two ends. The sample holds many counts of this clonotype. Its antigen is not identified. The receptor was derived from a man aged 45 to 65 with multiple sclerosis. The specimen sequenced was PBMCs. The rearrangement uses TRBV12-3 or TRBV12-4 and TRBJ2-2, with D unresolved. CDR3 region: CASSALSLANTGELFF. CDR3 DNA sequence: TGTGCCAGCAGTGCCCTGTCCCTAGCGAACACCGGGGAGCTGTTTTTT.